The present entry profiles one T cell receptor beta chain with its context. This sample is part of a study of blood T cell repertoires in COVID-19. Study overall: Acute-phase and convalescent COVID-19 samples originated in the United States, Italy and Spain. In each case, the material was cDNA or gDNA derived from T cells, B-cell-depleted T cells, or PBMCs.

Original processing methods: Nucleated cell counts were estimated from reference gene primer amplification. The assay was immunoSEQ multiplex PCR, and TCRdb's table has in-frame clones only and misses some. That table furnishes V, J and clone size, whereas the DNA furnished D and trimming. The table has about 14,000 clones, 84% seen once. Germline CDR1 is MNHEY and CDR2 is SVGEGT. This CDR3 comprises 14 residues. Trimming left V 4 bases short and J 2 bases short, with 9 bases between. Sequenced sample: peripheral blood. V is TRBV6-2 or TRBV6-3 and J is TRBJ2-1; D call uncertain. This clonotype was sampled from a man aged 50 or older with active COVID-19. CDR3 DNA sequence: TGTGCCAGCAGTTCATCGACTCCCTACAATGAGCAGTTCTTC. Translation gives CASSSSTPYNEQFF.